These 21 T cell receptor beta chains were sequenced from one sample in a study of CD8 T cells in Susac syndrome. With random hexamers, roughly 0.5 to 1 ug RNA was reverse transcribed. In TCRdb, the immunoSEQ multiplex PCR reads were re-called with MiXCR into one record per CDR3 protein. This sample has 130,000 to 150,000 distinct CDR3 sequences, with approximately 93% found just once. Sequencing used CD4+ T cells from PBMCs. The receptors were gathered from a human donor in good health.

In nucleotides, the CDR3 is TGCGCCAGCAGCTTGGCCGTTAGCGGGACGGGGGGCCACGAGCAGTACTTC. It codes for CASSLAVSGTGGHEQYF. The rearrangement joins TRBV5-1 to TRBJ2-7; 8 nucleotides line up with TRBD2. Germline assignment: CDR1 SGHRS and CDR2 YFSETQ. The CDR3 has 17 residues. The V gene end was trimmed by 0 bases and the J gene end by 5 bases; junction bases not matched to a gene: 13.

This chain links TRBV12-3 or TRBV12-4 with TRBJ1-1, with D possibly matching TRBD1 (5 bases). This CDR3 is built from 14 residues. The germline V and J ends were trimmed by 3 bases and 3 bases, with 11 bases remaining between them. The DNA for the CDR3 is TGTGCCAGCAGTTTGGTTGCGGGGGACACTGAAGCTTTCTTT. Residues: CASSLVAGDTEAFF.

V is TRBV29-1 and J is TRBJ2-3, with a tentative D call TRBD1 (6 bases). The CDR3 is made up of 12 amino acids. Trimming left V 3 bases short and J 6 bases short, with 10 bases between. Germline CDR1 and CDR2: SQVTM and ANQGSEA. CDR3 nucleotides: TGCAGCGTTGATGGGGGCGTCGATACGCAGTATTTT. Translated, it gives CSVDGGVDTQYF.

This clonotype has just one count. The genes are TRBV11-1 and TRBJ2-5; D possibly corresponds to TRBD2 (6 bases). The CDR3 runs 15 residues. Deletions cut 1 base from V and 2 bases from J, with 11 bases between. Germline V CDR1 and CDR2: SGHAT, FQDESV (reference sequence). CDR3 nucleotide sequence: TGTGCCAGCAGCTTAGTTCGGGGACTGCAAGAGACCCAGTACTTC. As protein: CASSLVRGLQETQYF. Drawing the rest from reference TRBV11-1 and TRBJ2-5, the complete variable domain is EAEVAQSPRYKITEKSQAVAFWCDPISGHATLYWYRQILGQGPELLVQFQDESVVDDSQLPKDRFSAERLKGVDSTLKIQPAELGDSAMYLCASSLVRGLQETQYFGPGTRLLVL.

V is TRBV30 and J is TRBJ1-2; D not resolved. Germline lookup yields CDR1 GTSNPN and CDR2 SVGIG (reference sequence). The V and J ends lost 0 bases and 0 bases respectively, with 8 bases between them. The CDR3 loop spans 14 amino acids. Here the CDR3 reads CAWSVSPTNYGYTF. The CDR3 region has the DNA TGTGCCTGGAGTGTGTCACCTACTAACTATGGCTACACCTTC.

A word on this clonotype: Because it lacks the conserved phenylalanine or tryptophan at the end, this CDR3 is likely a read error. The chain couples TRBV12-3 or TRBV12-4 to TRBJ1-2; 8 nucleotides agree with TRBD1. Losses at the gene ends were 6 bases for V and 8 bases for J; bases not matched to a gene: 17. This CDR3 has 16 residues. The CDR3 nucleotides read TGTGCCAGCAGCCAAGACAGGGGAGGTCGGGGTAGCGGCTACACCCTC. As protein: CASSQDRGGRGSGYTL.

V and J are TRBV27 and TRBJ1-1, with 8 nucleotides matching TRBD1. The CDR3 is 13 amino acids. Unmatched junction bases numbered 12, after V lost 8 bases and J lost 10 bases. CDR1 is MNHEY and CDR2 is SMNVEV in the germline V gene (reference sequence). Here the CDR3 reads CASSRTPGQAAFF. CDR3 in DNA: TGTGCCAGCTCTAGGACCCCGGGACAGGCAGCTTTCTTT.

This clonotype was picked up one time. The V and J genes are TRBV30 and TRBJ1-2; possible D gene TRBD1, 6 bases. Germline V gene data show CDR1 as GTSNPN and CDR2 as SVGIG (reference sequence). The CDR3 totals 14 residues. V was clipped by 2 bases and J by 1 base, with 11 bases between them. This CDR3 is CAWSREGDNYGYTF. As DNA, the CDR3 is TGTGCCTGGAGTAGGGAGGGGGATAACTATGGCTACACCTTC.

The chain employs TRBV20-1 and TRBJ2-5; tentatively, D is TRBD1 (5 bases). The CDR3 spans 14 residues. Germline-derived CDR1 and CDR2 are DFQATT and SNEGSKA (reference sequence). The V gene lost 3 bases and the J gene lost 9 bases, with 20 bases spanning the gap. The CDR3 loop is CSASEEPQVPSQYF. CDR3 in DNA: TGCAGTGCTAGCGAAGAGCCACAGGTTCCGTCCCAGTACTTC.

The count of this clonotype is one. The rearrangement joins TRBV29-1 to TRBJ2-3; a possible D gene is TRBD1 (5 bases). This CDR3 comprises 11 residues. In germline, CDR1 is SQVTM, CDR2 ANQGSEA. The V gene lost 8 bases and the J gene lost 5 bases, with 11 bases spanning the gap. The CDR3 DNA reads TGCAGCTTTGGCCAGGGAGATACGCAGTATTTT. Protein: CSFGQGDTQYF.

The CDR3 DNA follows: TGTGCCAGCAGTGAATTTAGCGGGGCCTACGAGCAGTACTTC. It is translated as CASSEFSGAYEQYF. The chain carries TRBV2 and TRBJ2-7; 8 bases match TRBD2. J was trimmed by 2 bases and V by 2 bases; bases with no gene match: 2. This CDR3 is built from 14 residues. CDR1 and CDR2 from the germline V gene are SNHLY and FYNNEI. The variable domain in full, with the rest retrieved from reference TRBV2 and TRBJ2-7, is EPEVTQTPSHQVTQMGQEVILRCVPISNHLYFYWYRQILGQKVEFLVSFYNNEISEKSEIFDDQFSVERPDGSNFTLKIRSTKLEDSAMYFCASSEFSGAYEQYFGPGTRLTVT.

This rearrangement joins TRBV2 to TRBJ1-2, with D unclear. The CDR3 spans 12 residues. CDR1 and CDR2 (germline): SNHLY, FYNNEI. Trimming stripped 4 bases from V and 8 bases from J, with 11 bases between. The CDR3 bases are TGTGCCAGCAGTGTAAGGCCTCTAGGCTACACCTTC. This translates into CASSVRPLGYTF.

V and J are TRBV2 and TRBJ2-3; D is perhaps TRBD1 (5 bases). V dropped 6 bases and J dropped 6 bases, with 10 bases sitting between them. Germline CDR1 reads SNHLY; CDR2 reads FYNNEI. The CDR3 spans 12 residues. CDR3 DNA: TGTGCCAGCAGCAGGGTTAGGGATACGCAGTATTTT. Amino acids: CASSRVRDTQYF.

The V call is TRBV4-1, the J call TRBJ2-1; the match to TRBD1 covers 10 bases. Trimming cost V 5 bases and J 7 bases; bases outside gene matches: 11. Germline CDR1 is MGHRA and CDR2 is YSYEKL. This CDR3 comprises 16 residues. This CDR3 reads CASSSQGTGVRNEQFF. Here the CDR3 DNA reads TGCGCCAGCAGCTCTCAGGGGACAGGGGTGAGGAATGAGCAGTTCTTC.

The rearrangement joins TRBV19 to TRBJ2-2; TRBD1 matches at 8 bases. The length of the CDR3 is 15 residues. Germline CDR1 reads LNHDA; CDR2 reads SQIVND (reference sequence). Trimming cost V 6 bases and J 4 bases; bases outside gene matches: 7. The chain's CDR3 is CASRNPTGATGELFF. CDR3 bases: TGTGCCAGTAGAAACCCGACAGGGGCCACCGGGGAGCTGTTTTTT.

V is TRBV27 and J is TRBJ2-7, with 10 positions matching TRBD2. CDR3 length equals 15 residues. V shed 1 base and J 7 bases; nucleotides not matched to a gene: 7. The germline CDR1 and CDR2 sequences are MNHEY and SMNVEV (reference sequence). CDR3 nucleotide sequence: TGTGCCAGCAGTTTATTTCTAGCGGGAGTGACTGAGCAGTACTTC. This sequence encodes CASSLFLAGVTEQYF.

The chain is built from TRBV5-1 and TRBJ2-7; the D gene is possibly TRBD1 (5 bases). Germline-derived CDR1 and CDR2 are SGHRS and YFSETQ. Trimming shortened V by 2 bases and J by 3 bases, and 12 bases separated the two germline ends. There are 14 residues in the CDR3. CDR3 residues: CASSFTGANYEQYF. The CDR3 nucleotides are TGCGCCAGCAGCTTCACAGGAGCTAACTACGAGCAGTACTTC.

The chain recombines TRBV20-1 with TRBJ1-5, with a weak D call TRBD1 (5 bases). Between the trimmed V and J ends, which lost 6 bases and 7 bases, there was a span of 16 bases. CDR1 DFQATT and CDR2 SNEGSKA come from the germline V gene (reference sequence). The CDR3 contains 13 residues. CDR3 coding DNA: TGCAGTGCGGGGGACCGGGACGGACAGCCCCAGCATTTT. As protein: CSAGDRDGQPQHF.

CDR3 sequence (DNA): TGTGCCAGCAGTAGTAGCGGGAGAGTAGATACGCAGTATTTT. This encodes CASSSSGRVDTQYF. The J gene is TRBJ2-3, the V gene TRBV5-4, with TRBD2 matching 9 bases. Germline assignment: CDR1 SGHNT and CDR2 YYREEE (reference sequence). CDR3 size: 14 residues. V lost 5 bases, J lost 5 bases, and 6 bases stayed unmatched.

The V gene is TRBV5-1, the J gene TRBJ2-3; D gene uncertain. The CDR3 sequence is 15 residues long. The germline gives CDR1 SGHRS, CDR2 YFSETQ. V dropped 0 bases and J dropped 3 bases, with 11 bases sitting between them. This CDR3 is CASSLGMGVTDTQYF. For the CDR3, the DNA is TGCGCCAGCAGCTTGGGAATGGGTGTGACAGATACGCAGTATTTT.

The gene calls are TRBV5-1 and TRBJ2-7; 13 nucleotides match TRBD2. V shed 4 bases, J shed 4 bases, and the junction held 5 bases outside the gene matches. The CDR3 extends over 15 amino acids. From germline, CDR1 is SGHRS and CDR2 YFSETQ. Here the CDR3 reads CASSPTSGRDYEQYF. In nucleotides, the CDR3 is TGCGCCAGCAGCCCCACTAGCGGGAGGGATTACGAGCAGTACTTC.